One and the same sample provided the 32 T cell receptor beta chains below, sequenced in a study of response to subunit inactivated influenza vaccine (dated by TCRdb to the late 2010s). Library generation was performed with RT-PCR. The run used an Illumina HiSeq 2500. The public reads were reanalyzed by TCRdb: fastp trimming at Q25, MiXCR alignment, in-frame beta chains only. Each entry is one CDR3 protein sequence, shown with its most common DNA and genes. The sample yields roughly 500,000 distinct CDR3 sequences; roughly 25% were counted once. The ten largest make up 2.5% to 3.5% of the sample. This sample also appeared in a second study, on T cells expressing NK-cell markers. The second study reports: 5'RACE template switching, by which a universal primer site and unique molecular identifiers were added, was used to make TCR beta cDNA libraries.

Sequencing was performed on CD4+ T cells sorted from PBMCs, taken roughly 12 days after vaccination. The source is a man aged 50 to 60 who received an inactivated influenza vaccine. Donor details come from another sample of the same person, matched by shared clones.

The genes are TRBV29-1 and TRBJ2-3, with 9 bases that match TRBD2. The CDR3 is made up of 15 amino acids. Trimming at V came to 6 bases and at J to 0 bases, leaving 7 bases not matched to a gene. In germline, CDR1 is SQVTM, CDR2 ANQGSEA. CDR3 sequence reads: CSVASGTYSTDTQYF. The CDR3 nucleotides are TGCAGCGTCGCTAGCGGGACCTATAGCACAGATACGCAGTATTTT.

The chain combines TRBV5-1 with TRBJ2-1; TRBD1 matches 9 bases. The germline gives CDR1 SGHRS, CDR2 YFSETQ. The CDR3 has 16 amino acids. Losses at the gene ends were 3 bases for V and 8 bases for J; bases not matched to a gene: 12. CDR3 protein: CASSSEEGQGKDEQFF. Here the CDR3 DNA reads TGCGCCAGCAGCTCCGAAGAAGGACAGGGGAAAGATGAGCAGTTCTTC.

V gene TRBV3-1 combines with J gene TRBJ2-7; 9 nucleotides match TRBD1. The junction had 7 bases not matched to a gene; V was cut back by 4 bases and J by 9 bases. Germline V gene lookup returns CDR1 LGHDT and CDR2 YNNKEL (reference sequence). The CDR3 is 13 residues long. The DNA for the CDR3 is TGTGCCAGCAGCCCCGGACAGGGGTTGGGGCAGTACTTC. Residues: CASSPGQGLGQYF.

This clonotype was picked up many times. The chain has TRBV20-1 and TRBJ2-1; 10 bases match TRBD2. Germline V gene lookup returns CDR1 DFQATT and CDR2 SNEGSKA (reference sequence). This CDR3 has 15 amino acids. The V segment lost 5 bases and the J segment 8 bases; nucleotides outside the gene matches: 12. CDR3 nucleotides: TGCAGTGCTTGGCTCTTTGCCCTAGCGGGAGATGAGCAGTTCTTC. The encoded protein is CSAWLFALAGDEQFF.

This chain joins TRBV4-1 and TRBJ1-5; D not resolved. In germline, CDR1 is MGHRA, CDR2 YSYEKL. CDR3 length: 14 amino acids. V gave up 0 bases and J gave up 1 base, with 4 bases separating them. The CDR3 DNA reads TGCGCCAGCAGCCAAGAGGGAAGCAATCAGCCCCAGCATTTT. As protein: CASSQEGSNQPQHF.

This clonotype was picked up a small number of times. The gene calls are TRBV7-9 and TRBJ2-5; 9 bases match TRBD2. The CDR3 length is 16 residues. J was trimmed by 5 bases and V by 0 bases; bases with no gene match: 7. From germline, CDR1 is SEHNR and CDR2 FQNEAQ (reference sequence). The CDR3 region has the DNA TGTGCCAGCAGCTTAGCGGCTCTAGCGGGGTTTGAGACCCAGTACTTC. Residues: CASSLAALAGFETQYF.

J is TRBJ2-2 and V is TRBV9; 8 bases fit TRBD2. V lost 0 bases and J lost 4; bases outside the gene matches: 5. The CDR3 is 16 amino acids. Germline V gene lookup returns CDR1 SGDLS and CDR2 YYNGEE. The CDR3 DNA reads TGTGCCAGCAGCGTAGTCGGTAGCGGGATCACCGGGGAGCTGTTTTTT. This codes for CASSVVGSGITGELFF.

The chain carries TRBV3-1 and TRBJ2-7; TRBD1 is a possible D gene (6 bases). Trimming pared 4 bases from V and 4 bases from J, leaving 14 bases between. This CDR3 is 14 amino acids long. The V gene's germline CDR1 is LGHDT and CDR2 YNNKEL (reference sequence). The CDR3 sequence is CASSLGEGGYEQYF. The CDR3 DNA is TGTGCCAGCAGCCTAGGGGAAGGGGGTTACGAGCAGTACTTC.

The chain couples TRBV12-3 or TRBV12-4 to TRBJ1-6; TRBD1 matches 7 bases. The CDR3 loop spans 13 amino acids. Trimming at V came to 7 bases and at J to 8 bases, leaving 5 bases not matched to a gene. This CDR3 is CASNDRAYSPLHF. DNA of the CDR3: TGTGCCAGCAACGACAGGGCATATTCACCCCTCCACTTT.

This clonotype has only a few counts. The chain carries TRBV5-1 and TRBJ2-1, with 10 positions matching TRBD2. CDR3 length: 16 amino acids. CDR1 SGHRS and CDR2 YFSETQ come from the germline V gene. The junction had 7 bases not matched to a gene; V was cut back by 0 bases and J by 7 bases. The CDR3 DNA reads as TGCGCCAGCAGCTTGGCCGGAACTAGCGGGGAAAATGAGCAGTTCTTC. This translates into CASSLAGTSGENEQFF.

This sequence joins TRBV9 and TRBJ2-7; tentatively, D is TRBD2 (7 bases). The CDR3 is made up of 15 amino acids. V was trimmed by 4 bases and J by 4 bases, leaving 18 bases between them. CDR1 SGDLS and CDR2 YYNGEE come from the germline V gene. Written as DNA, the CDR3 is TGTGCCAGCAGCCCTCTGGGGGGGGCGCGTTACGAGCAGTACTTC. It encodes CASSPLGGARYEQYF.

The table lists this clonotype with a few counts. The V call is TRBV28, the J call TRBJ2-5; possibly TRBD2 for D (6 bases). V gave up 8 bases and J gave up 2 bases, with 9 bases separating them. This CDR3 contains 12 residues. Per the germline V gene, CDR1 is MDHEN and CDR2 is SYDVKM. The CDR3 DNA sequence: TGTGCCAGCTCGGGGGTTCAAGAGACCCAGTACTTC. It specifies CASSGVQETQYF.

This clonotype was seen more than once but under ten times. The genes are TRBV20-1 and TRBJ2-1; D not certain. Trimming shortened V by 0 bases and J by 11 bases, and 29 bases separated the two germline ends. CDR1 is DFQATT and CDR2 is SNEGSKA in the germline V gene (reference sequence). The CDR3 spans 18 residues. In nucleotides, the CDR3 is TGCAGTGCTAGAGACCCAGTCTATTCCAGGAGCCATGGGTTTCAGCAGTTCTTC. Translated, it gives CSARDPVYSRSHGFQQFF.

The chain joins TRBV28 to TRBJ2-4; D remains unclear. Germline CDR1 MDHEN, CDR2 SYDVKM. This CDR3 contains 14 residues. Trimming stripped 8 bases from V and 0 bases from J, with 11 bases between. CDR3 amino acids: CASAAFPAKNIQYF. The DNA for the CDR3 is TGTGCCAGCGCTGCCTTCCCAGCCAAAAACATTCAGTACTTC.

At least ten counts were recorded for this clonotype. The rearrangement links TRBV12-3 or TRBV12-4 to TRBJ2-5; no clear D. The V end was cut by 5 bases, the J end by 7 bases, with 8 bases between. The CDR3 is 11 residues long. The CDR3 region is CASSGVLTQYF. The CDR3 nucleotides are TGTGCCAGCAGTGGGGTATTGACCCAGTACTTC.

This clonotype was recorded at least ten times. The chain couples TRBV7-2 to TRBJ2-3; TRBD1 is a possible D gene (5 bases). The CDR3 contains 14 residues. Trimming shortened V by 1 base and J by 4 bases, and 9 bases separated the two germline ends. Germline CDR1 is SGHTA and CDR2 is FQGNSA. The CDR3 bases are TGTGCCAGCAGCTTAGGACAGTCGGCAGATACGCAGTATTTT. Its protein is CASSLGQSADTQYF. Full variable domain (remainder filled in from reference TRBV7-2 and TRBJ2-3): GAGVSQSPSNKVTEKGKDVELRCDPISGHTALYWYRQSLGQGLEFLIYFQGNSAPDKSGLPSDRFSAERTGGSVSTLTIQRTQQEDSAVYLCASSLGQSADTQYFGPGTRLTVL.

The chain combines TRBV18 with TRBJ2-3; no firm D call. The V end lost 0 bases, the J end lost 0 bases, and 4 bases lay between the germline ends. This CDR3 spans 14 amino acids. Germline assignment: CDR1 KGHSH and CDR2 LQKENI. The CDR3, as DNA: TGTGCCAGCTCACCACCTATCAGCACAGATACGCAGTATTTT. It yields the protein CASSPPISTDTQYF.

V usage is TRBV5-4 and J usage is TRBJ2-2; the D is unclear. Germline CDR1 is SGHNT and CDR2 is YYREEE (reference sequence). V lost 0 bases, J lost 7 bases, and 7 bases lay in between. The CDR3 has 13 amino acids. The chain's CDR3 is CASSLARNGELFF. DNA of the CDR3: TGTGCCAGCAGCTTGGCCAGAAACGGGGAGCTGTTTTTT. Full variable domain (rest looked up from reference TRBV5-4 and TRBJ2-2): ETGVTQSPTHLIKTRGQQVTLRCSSQSGHNTVSWYQQALGQGPQFIFQYYREEENGRGNFPPRFSGLQFPNYSSELNVNALELDDSALYLCASSLARNGELFFGEGSRLTVL.

There are many counts of this clonotype. This chain connects TRBV15 to TRBJ1-5; possible D gene TRBD1, 5 bases. The CDR3 sequence is 15 residues long. Trimming left V 0 bases short and J 3 bases short, with 9 bases between. Per the germline V gene, CDR1 is LNHNV and CDR2 is YYDKDF (reference sequence). The CDR3 protein is CATSRDKGFNQPQHF. DNA for the CDR3: TGTGCCACCAGCAGAGACAAGGGGTTCAATCAGCCCCAGCATTTT.

This clonotype was counted only a few times. The chain links TRBV5-6 to TRBJ2-2; TRBD1 might be the D (7 bases). Germline values: CDR1 SGHDT, CDR2 YYEEEE. V dropped 1 base and J dropped 5 bases, with 21 bases sitting between them. The CDR3 loop spans 18 amino acids. In nucleotides, the CDR3 is TGTGCCAGCAGCTTGTATCGGGAGAGGACAGGAAGGACCGGGGAGCTGTTTTTT. As protein: CASSLYRERTGRTGELFF.

The chain combines TRBV5-1 with TRBJ1-1; D gene uncertain. The CDR3 is 14 residues long. The germline CDR1 and CDR2 sequences are SGHRS and YFSETQ. V shed 3 bases and J shed 0 bases, with 9 bases lying between them. CDR3 region: CASSSGIMNTEAFF. The CDR3 nucleotides are TGCGCCAGCAGCTCCGGGATCATGAACACTGAAGCTTTCTTT. Full variable domain (rest looked up from reference TRBV5-1 and TRBJ1-1): KAGVTQTPRYLIKTRGQQVTLSCSPISGHRSVSWYQQTPGQGLQFLFEYFSETQRNKGNFPGRFSGRQFSNSRSEMNVSTLELGDSALYLCASSSGIMNTEAFFGQGTRLTVV.

In this sample, this clonotype turned up a few times. The chain is built from TRBV28 and TRBJ1-1; TRBD1 agrees at 7 bases. The germline V gene has CDR1 MDHEN and CDR2 SYDVKM. The CDR3 extends over 15 amino acids. J gave up 4 bases and V 9 bases, and 14 bases lay outside the gene matches. In nucleotides, the CDR3 is TGTGCCAGTAGATACCCGGGACAGCCCTTCACTGAAGCTTTCTTT. This gives the protein CASRYPGQPFTEAFF.

This clonotype was observed a handful of times. The chain is built from TRBV7-2 and TRBJ2-7; TRBD1 might be the D (8 bases). Germline V CDR1 and CDR2: SGHTA, FQGNSA. V was cut by 4 bases and J by 7 bases, with 11 bases left in between. The CDR3 spans 12 residues. CDR3 DNA sequence: TGTGCCAGCAGCTCACAGGGGGGGGAGCAGTACTTC. Encoded protein: CASSSQGGEQYF. Based on the CDR3 plus reference TRBV7-2 and TRBJ2-7, the full variable domain is GAGVSQSPSNKVTEKGKDVELRCDPISGHTALYWYRQSLGQGLEFLIYFQGNSAPDKSGLPSDRFSAERTGGSVSTLTIQRTQQEDSAVYLCASSSQGGEQYFGPGTRLTVT.

This clonotype was recorded a few times. This chain links TRBV5-6 with TRBJ2-4; 9 bases agree with TRBD2. Per the germline V gene, CDR1 is SGHDT and CDR2 is YYEEEE. This CDR3 is 14 amino acids long. The trim removed 0 bases at V and 11 bases at J, leaving 6 bases unmatched. Written as DNA, the CDR3 is TGTGCCAGCAGCTTGGGTAGCGGGGGCGGTTTTCAGTACTTC. Translated: CASSLGSGGGFQYF.

There are a few counts of this clonotype. The chain employs TRBV7-8 and TRBJ1-6; 8 positions agree with TRBD1. Germline assignment: CDR1 SGHVS and CDR2 FQNEAQ. The J segment lost 6 bases and the V segment lost 7 bases, leaving 5 bases of the junction unmatched. This CDR3 contains 14 residues. CDR3 loop: CASTGQGANSPLHF. CDR3 coding DNA: TGTGCCAGCACCGGACAGGGTGCTAATTCACCCCTCCACTTT.

The chain is built from TRBV20-1 and TRBJ1-1; possibly TRBD1 for D (5 bases). The CDR3 has 13 amino acids. The V and J ends lost 6 bases and 0 bases respectively, with 11 bases between them. Germline CDR1 is DFQATT and CDR2 is SNEGSKA (reference sequence). CDR3 sequence reads: CSAPTDLNTEAFF. The CDR3 DNA follows: TGCAGTGCCCCGACAGACTTGAACACTGAAGCTTTCTTT.

This clonotype has a handful of counts. The V call is TRBV20-1, the J call TRBJ2-7, with D perhaps TRBD1 or TRBD2 (6 bases each). Trimming removed 3 bases at V and 5 bases at J, with 17 bases between. The CDR3 totals 14 residues. Germline CDR1 reads DFQATT; CDR2 reads SNEGSKA (reference sequence). The CDR3 DNA is TGCAGTGCTAGGGAAGGGGGGTTATTAAACGAGCAGTACTTC. Translating it yields CSAREGGLLNEQYF.

The rearrangement links TRBV11-2 to TRBJ2-5; 7 nucleotides line up with TRBD2. The CDR3 extends over 16 amino acids. Trimming removed 2 bases from V and 5 bases from J; junction bases left unmatched: 11. Germline V gene data show CDR1 as SGHAT and CDR2 as FQNNGV. The CDR3: CASSLLKLAARETQYF. The DNA of the CDR3 is TGTGCCAGCAGCTTACTTAAGCTAGCGGCTCGCGAGACCCAGTACTTC.

This clonotype was detected only a few times. V usage is TRBV4-2 and J usage is TRBJ2-7, with D perhaps given as TRBD1 or TRBD2 (5 bases each). The CDR3 is 16 amino acids. V was trimmed by 1 base and J by 0 bases, leaving 13 bases between them. Germline V gene lookup returns CDR1 LGHNA and CDR2 YNFKEQ. Written as DNA, the CDR3 is TGTGCCAGCAGCCAAGGAGGGGCCCTGAGCTCCTACGAGCAGTACTTC. This translates into CASSQGGALSSYEQYF.

This clonotype came up many times. The chain employs TRBV7-3 and TRBJ2-3; 11 positions agree with TRBD2. The CDR3 is 15 residues long. Germline CDR1 reads SGHTA; CDR2 reads FQGTGA. The V and J ends lost 5 bases and 3 bases, in that order; junction bases with no gene match: 4. In DNA form, the CDR3 reads TGTGCCAGCAGCCCCACTAGCGGGAGAACAGATACGCAGTATTTT. Translated, it gives CASSPTSGRTDTQYF.

This chain uses TRBV5-1 with TRBJ2-5; perhaps TRBD2 as D (6 bases). The CDR3 runs to 14 residues. V was pared by 0 bases and J by 7 bases, with 13 bases between. Germline V gene sequence: CDR1 SGHRS, CDR2 YFSETQ. The DNA for the CDR3 is TGCGCCAGCAGCTTGGAGCGGGCCGGATGGACCCAGTACTTC. It translates to CASSLERAGWTQYF.

This clonotype has more than one count but fewer than ten. In nucleotides, the CDR3 is TGTGCCAGCAGCTTAATGGGTTGGGAGCCTAGCACAGATACGCAGTATTTT. This sequence encodes CASSLMGWEPSTDTQYF. The V call is TRBV7-3, the J call TRBJ2-3; D might be TRBD2 (5 bases). Between the trimmed V and J ends, which lost 1 base and 0 bases, there was a span of 14 bases. The CDR3 length is 17 residues. The germline V gene encodes CDR1 SGHTA and CDR2 FQGTGA.